This entry lists 6 T cell receptor beta chains sequenced from one sample in a study of CD4 T cells in relation to SARS-CoV-2 and coronaviruses. The repertoire was sequenced with immunoSEQ multiplex PCR; TCRdb's copy has only in-frame clones and lacks some. The table has more than 20,000 clones, 74% seen once. What these receptors recognize is not known. CD4+ T cells from unexposed donors were obtained before the COVID-19 pandemic (2011-2018). Isolation of CD4+ T cells took place after 10 days in culture. The source material was CD4+ T cells from PBMCs, cultured in vitro. The receptor source for this set is a human donor in good health.

The J gene is TRBJ1-1, the V gene TRBV18; 7 nucleotides match TRBD1. Per germline, CDR1 KGHSH and CDR2 LQKENI. Unmatched junction bases numbered 6, after V lost 4 bases and J lost 1 base. This CDR3 region has 15 residues. The CDR3 DNA reads TGTGCCAGCTCACGACAGGGACCACCGAACACTGAAGCTTTCTTT. Its protein product is CASSRQGPPNTEAFF.

This clone occurred a few times. The chain combines TRBV20-1 with TRBJ2-1; 13 nucleotides align to TRBD2. V was clipped by 3 bases and J by 5 bases; unmatched bases: 13. Germline V gives CDR1 DFQATT, CDR2 SNEGSKA (reference sequence). The CDR3 has 18 residues. The CDR3 loop is CSASRRTSGSRTNNEQFF. DNA of the CDR3: TGCAGTGCTAGTCGCCGGACTAGCGGGAGTCGGACGAACAATGAGCAGTTCTTC.

The chain joins TRBV18 to TRBJ1-5; perhaps TRBD1 as D (5 bases). The V end lost 1 base, the J end lost 1 base, and 8 bases lay between the germline ends. Germline assignment: CDR1 KGHSH and CDR2 LQKENI. CDR3 length equals 15 residues. The CDR3, as DNA: TGTGCCAGCTCACCACAGGGGCAAAGCAATCAGCCCCAGCATTTT. Protein sequence: CASSPQGQSNQPQHF.

The V gene is TRBV9, the J gene TRBJ1-3; D is unclear. There are 15 residues in the CDR3. The V gene's germline CDR1 is SGDLS and CDR2 YYNGEE. V was clipped by 0 bases and J by 0 bases, with 7 bases between them. Here the CDR3 reads CASSVGGSSGNTIYF. DNA of the CDR3: TGTGCCAGCAGCGTAGGTGGCAGCTCTGGAAACACCATATATTTT.

This clone was seen once. The V call is TRBV7-2, the J call TRBJ2-1, with TRBD1 as a possible D gene (7 bases). CDR3 size: 16 residues. CDR1 SGHTA and CDR2 FQGNSA come from the germline V gene. Trimming cost V 5 bases and J 7 bases, with 21 bases left between them. CDR3: CASSTGAGGIANEQFF. The CDR3 DNA is TGTGCCAGCAGCACAGGGGCAGGCGGGATTGCGAATGAGCAGTTCTTC.

This clone is large (0.1 to 1%) in the sample. The chain employs TRBV3-1 (or the pseudogene TRBV3-2) and TRBJ1-6; D not certain. The CDR3 loop spans 13 amino acids. V lost 6 bases and J lost 8, with 11 bases in between. The germline gives CDR1 LGHDT, CDR2 YNNKEL (reference sequence). CDR3 protein: CASRRADYSPLHF. CDR3 DNA sequence: TGTGCCAGCAGACGTGCGGACTATTCACCCCTCCACTTT.